These 17 T cell receptor beta chains share one sample of origin, sequenced in a study of OX40 agonist ivuxolimab in advanced cancers. Produced via immunoSEQ multiplex PCR; TCRdb's table is partial and in-frame only. This sample has 80,000 or so clones, with nearly 85% found just once. This sample comprised CD4+ or CD8+ T cells sorted from blood, obtained in a trial of the OX40 agonist ivuxolimab. The receptors come from an adult with an advanced solid tumor such as melanoma, head and neck, liver or kidney cancer.

The chain links TRBV7-8 to TRBJ2-1; TRBD2 aligns across 9 bases. V lost 1 base, J lost 3 bases, and 4 bases stayed unmatched. This CDR3 has 16 residues. Looked up from germline, CDR1 is SGHVS and CDR2 is FQNEAQ. The CDR3 DNA reads as TGTGCCAGCAGCTTAGACACAGCGGGAGGCTACAATGAGCAGTTCTTC. Translated: CASSLDTAGGYNEQFF.

The rearrangement links TRBV4-3 to TRBJ2-5; D unresolved. The CDR3 spans 13 residues. Germline loops: CDR1 LGHNA, CDR2 YSLEER. The V end lost 3 bases, the J end lost 0 bases, and 5 bases lay between the germline ends. CDR3 nucleotides: TGCGCCAGCAGCCACCGGGACCAAGAGACCCAGTACTTC. Translated, it gives CASSHRDQETQYF.

The chain carries TRBV19 and TRBJ1-3; D ambiguous. This CDR3 is built from 14 residues. With 9 bases removed from V and 0 bases from J, the gap between germline ends came to 12 bases. Germline-derived CDR1 and CDR2 are LNHDA and SQIVND (reference sequence). CDR3 residues: CASSEPSSGNTIYF. The CDR3 nucleotides are TGTGCCAGCTCCGAACCGAGCTCTGGAAACACCATATATTTT.

This clone was found once. The gene calls are TRBV19 and TRBJ1-4, with unresolved D. Germline-derived CDR1 and CDR2 are LNHDA and SQIVND (reference sequence). This CDR3 has 14 amino acids. V lost 2 bases and J 4 bases, leaving 8 bases between the germline ends. In DNA form, the CDR3 reads TGTGCCAGTAGTATAAGTCCCAATAATGAAAAACTGTTTTTT. Translated: CASSISPNNEKLFF.

The chain joins TRBV6-5 to TRBJ1-5; D is uncertain. This CDR3 is built from 11 residues. The V end was cut by 7 bases, the J end by 9 bases, with 10 bases between. CDR1 is MNHEY, CDR2 SVGAGI, per germline. The CDR3 DNA is TGTGCCAGCACAAACGGTGGGCCCCAGCATTTT. This sequence encodes CASTNGGPQHF.

This clone showed up just a few times. CDR3 loop: CASSPPPGDRGKFF. CDR3 DNA sequence: TGTGCCAGCAGTCCGCCCCCCGGGGACAGGGGAAAGTTCTTC. The chain joins TRBV28 to TRBJ2-1, with TRBD1 identical over 10 bases. Trimming removed 5 bases from V and 14 bases from J; junction bases left unmatched: 12. The CDR3 loop spans 14 amino acids. The V gene's germline CDR1 is MDHEN and CDR2 SYDVKM.

The chain couples TRBV28 to TRBJ1-1; 8 positions agree with TRBD1. V lost 5 bases to trimming and J lost 4 bases; unmatched junction nucleotides: 9. The germline CDR1 and CDR2 sequences are MDHEN and SYDVKM. The CDR3 loop spans 15 amino acids. CDR3 in amino acids: CASSPRTGWTTEAFF. CDR3 DNA: TGTGCCAGCAGTCCAAGGACAGGGTGGACCACTGAAGCTTTCTTT.

This chain links TRBV4-1 with TRBJ2-1; TRBD1 agrees at 7 bases. V was pared by 0 bases and J by 2 bases, with 4 bases of the junction left unmatched. Germline values: CDR1 MGHRA, CDR2 YSYEKL. The CDR3 runs to 16 residues. DNA for the CDR3: TGCGCCAGCAGCCAAGAGGGGACAGTCCCCTACAATGAGCAGTTCTTC. The encoded protein is CASSQEGTVPYNEQFF.

CDR3 residues: CATPRAGAIAGGTGELFF. For the CDR3, the DNA is TGTGCCACCCCTAGAGCAGGGGCGATAGCGGGGGGCACCGGGGAGCTGTTTTTT. The chain is built from TRBV11-2 and TRBJ2-2; 10 bases match TRBD2. The CDR3 has 18 amino acids. The germline V gene encodes CDR1 SGHAT and CDR2 FQNNGV. Trimming took 10 bases from V and 4 from J; bases not matched to a gene: 18.

V usage is TRBV4-3 and J usage is TRBJ1-2; D perhaps matches TRBD1 (5 bases). V was trimmed by 0 bases and J by 5 bases, leaving 16 bases between them. Looked up from germline, CDR1 is LGHNA and CDR2 is YSLEER. This CDR3 is built from 16 residues. In DNA, the CDR3 is TGCGCCAGCAGCCAAGAAGGGACGGGTGACCTTTATGGCTACACCTTC. This sequence encodes CASSQEGTGDLYGYTF.

CDR3: CASSPRTSGGTYEQYF. The CDR3 DNA is TGTGCCAGCAGCCCCCGCACTAGCGGGGGGACCTACGAGCAGTACTTC. The V and J genes are TRBV9 and TRBJ2-5; TRBD2 matches at 12 bases. Gene TRBJ2-7 matches the end of the DNA better, so the J call may be wrong. The germline CDR1 and CDR2 sequences are SGDLS and YYNGEE. This CDR3 is 16 amino acids long.

CDR3 sequence reads: CASTLSGTGYNEQFF. CDR3 nucleotide sequence: TGTGCCAGCACCTTATCCGGGACAGGTTACAATGAGCAGTTCTTC. The chain has TRBV5-4 and TRBJ2-1; 8 nucleotides match TRBD1. The CDR3 is 15 residues long. The germline gives CDR1 SGHNT, CDR2 YYREEE (reference sequence). The V and J ends lost 6 bases and 4 bases, in that order; junction bases with no gene match: 9.

V usage is TRBV9 and J usage is TRBJ1-3; D unresolved. CDR1 is SGDLS and CDR2 is YYNGEE in the germline V gene. Trimming left V 4 bases short and J 4 bases short, with 12 bases between. There are 14 residues in the CDR3. The CDR3 region is CASSPQVSGNTIYF. The CDR3 coding sequence is TGTGCCAGCAGCCCTCAAGTTTCAGGAAACACCATATATTTT.

The gene calls are TRBV7-9 and TRBJ2-3, with no clear D. Germline V gives CDR1 SEHNR, CDR2 FQNEAQ (reference sequence). The germline V and J ends were trimmed by 8 bases and 4 bases, with 16 bases remaining between them. CDR3 length: 14 amino acids. The CDR3 nucleotides are TGTGCCAGCTCTTCCCGAACCGTGGCAGATACGCAGTATTTT. Amino acid sequence: CASSSRTVADTQYF.

The genes are TRBV5-6 and TRBJ2-5, with unresolved D. The V end was cut by 0 bases, the J end by 2 bases, with 14 bases between. Germline V gene data show CDR1 as SGHDT and CDR2 as YYEEEE. This CDR3 is 16 amino acids long. The CDR3 loop reads CASSLGFAQKQETQYF. Here the CDR3 DNA reads TGTGCCAGCAGCTTGGGATTCGCACAGAAACAAGAGACCCAGTACTTC. The full variable domain, its missing parts supplied by reference TRBV5-6 and TRBJ2-5, is DAGVTQSPTHLIKTRGQQVTLRCSPKSGHDTVSWYQQALGQGPQFIFQYYEEEERQRGNFPDRFSGHQFPNYSSELNVNALLLGDSALYLCASSLGFAQKQETQYFGPGTRLLVL.

This rearrangement joins TRBV29-1 to TRBJ2-5; D remains ambiguous. The DNA matches TRBJ2-7 better at its end, which makes the J call doubtful. The CDR3 covers 13 residues. Germline lookup yields CDR1 SQVTM and CDR2 ANQGSEA. As DNA, the CDR3 is TGCAGCGTTGCCTTTGGGGTGCGCGTCGAGCAGTACTTC. It is translated as CSVAFGVRVEQYF.

The chain combines TRBV28 with TRBJ1-1, with D unclear. The CDR3 totals 16 residues. Germline V CDR1 and CDR2: MDHEN, SYDVKM. The V and J ends lost 2 bases and 1 base respectively, with 14 bases between them. The CDR3 region is CASSLVLGGPNTEAFF. Written as DNA, the CDR3 is TGTGCCAGCAGTTTAGTCTTAGGCGGGCCGAACACTGAAGCTTTCTTT.